The 14 T cell receptor beta chains listed next were all sequenced from one sample in a study of cytomegalovirus exposure and HLA in healthy donors (dated by TCRdb to 2016 to 2017). The receptor library was made with the immunoSEQ multiplex PCR assay. A mixture of 60 forward primers for TCR Vbeta segments and 13 reverse primers for TCR Jbeta segments was used in the multiplex PCR. Entries here come from immuneACCESS through TCRdb and include only in-frame sequences with V and J called. Some clones fail to appear in such tables; in the studies checked, an unresolved V gene covers under half of the shortfall, and the cause of the remainder is unknown. The sample table records approximately 200,000 clones; roughly 79% of these occur just once. 1.5% to 2% of the sample comes from the top ten. The specimen sequenced was PBMCs. These receptor sequences come from a woman aged 18-29 years in good health and CMV-seronegative.

This clone was detected a few times. The V gene is TRBV28, the J gene TRBJ1-1, with D possibly matching TRBD1 (5 bases). The CDR3 loop spans 15 amino acids. Trimming took off 5 bases at V and 0 bases at J, with 13 bases between the two ends. The germline V gene has CDR1 MDHEN and CDR2 SYDVKM. The CDR3 DNA sequence: TGTGCCAGCAGTCCACCGACAGCCATGAACACTGAAGCTTTCTTT. The encoded protein is CASSPPTAMNTEAFF.

The chain recombines TRBV28 with TRBJ1-5, with D possibly being TRBD1 (5 bases). This CDR3 has 15 amino acids. The germline gives CDR1 MDHEN, CDR2 SYDVKM. V was pared by 5 bases and J by 5 bases, with 16 bases between. For the CDR3, the DNA is TGTGCCAGCAGTCCTACCCGGGGGGGATATCAGCCCCAGCATTTT. It specifies CASSPTRGGYQPQHF.

This clone turned up a few times. This sequence joins TRBV28 and TRBJ1-4; D is possibly TRBD1 (5 bases). Germline CDR1 is MDHEN and CDR2 is SYDVKM. This CDR3 spans 14 amino acids. Trimming cost V 3 bases and J 8 bases, with 13 bases left between them. CDR3 region: CASSLGGGGEKLFF. DNA of the CDR3: TGTGCCAGCAGTTTGGGGGGAGGAGGGGAAAAACTGTTTTTT.

The V gene is TRBV2, the J gene TRBJ2-7; 7 bases fit TRBD1. V lost 8 bases, J lost 1 base, and 8 bases stayed unmatched. The CDR3 runs to 14 residues. Germline lookup yields CDR1 SNHLY and CDR2 FYNNEI. The CDR3 DNA follows: TGTGCCAGCCACAGGGGCGAGTCTTCCTACGAGCAGTACTTC. Protein sequence: CASHRGESSYEQYF.

This clone was observed once. Its ends do not fully match the called genes, so a read error is possible. This chain uses TRBV7-7 with TRBJ1-2; 7 bases line up with TRBD1. From germline, CDR1 is SSHAT and CDR2 FNYEAQ (reference sequence). This CDR3 comprises 18 residues. The CDR3 DNA is TGTGCTAGCAGCTTAGGGGACAGATACTCCGCACGAAACTATGGCTACACCTTC. Translating it yields CASSLGDRYSARNYGYTF.

The V gene is TRBV5-1, the J gene TRBJ2-1; tentatively, D is TRBD2 (5 bases). The germline gives CDR1 SGHRS, CDR2 YFSETQ. The CDR3 sequence is 18 residues long. V gave up 4 bases and J gave up 5 bases, with 25 bases separating them. The CDR3: CASSHGYISTIRDNEQFF. DNA of the CDR3: TGCGCCAGCAGCCACGGATATATATCGACTATTCGGGACAATGAGCAGTTCTTC.

V and J are TRBV7-9 and TRBJ2-3; D gene uncertain. The CDR3 is made up of 13 amino acids. CDR1 is SEHNR, CDR2 FQNEAQ, per germline (reference sequence). The V gene lost 3 bases and the J gene lost 0 bases, with 4 bases spanning the gap. The CDR3 DNA sequence: TGTGCCAGCAGCTTCCTGAGCACAGATACGCAGTATTTT. It translates to CASSFLSTDTQYF.

J is TRBJ2-7 and V is TRBV27, with 10 bases that match TRBD2. The J segment lost 3 bases and the V segment lost 5 bases, leaving 7 bases of the junction unmatched. The CDR3 length is 15 residues. Germline V gene data show CDR1 as MNHEY and CDR2 as SMNVEV (reference sequence). This CDR3 reads CASSPLAGGVYEQYF. In DNA form, the CDR3 reads TGTGCCAGCAGTCCGTTAGCGGGAGGTGTCTACGAGCAGTACTTC.

V usage is TRBV5-8 and J usage is TRBJ2-7; TRBD1 agrees at 10 bases. V was pared by 4 bases and J by 1 base, with 8 bases of the junction left unmatched. Per the germline V gene, CDR1 is SGHTS and CDR2 is YDEGEE. The CDR3 has 16 amino acids. The DNA for the CDR3 is TGTGCCAGCAGCCCCTTACGGGACAGGGGTTCCTACGAGCAGTACTTC. This gives the protein CASSPLRDRGSYEQYF.

There are a few counts of this clone. The chain uses TRBV7-2 and TRBJ2-7; the match to TRBD2 covers 14 bases. With 5 bases clipped from V and 9 bases from J, the junction kept 12 bases outside the gene matches. The CDR3 runs to 16 residues. CDR1 and CDR2 from the germline V gene are SGHTA and FQGNSA. CDR3 bases: TGTGCCAGCAGCCTCACCCGACTAGCGGGAGGGCAAGGGCAGTACTTC. Encoded protein: CASSLTRLAGGQGQYF.

The rearrangement uses TRBV4-1 and TRBJ2-1; unclear D gene. Germline lookup yields CDR1 MGHRA and CDR2 YSYEKL. The CDR3 sequence is 13 residues long. V was shortened by 1 base and J by 6 bases, with 7 bases between the two germline ends. The CDR3: CASSQAERNEQFF. Here the CDR3 DNA reads TGCGCCAGCAGCCAAGCGGAGCGCAATGAGCAGTTCTTC.

The chain employs TRBV27 and TRBJ1-4; D gene ambiguous. CDR3 length: 15 amino acids. Germline values: CDR1 MNHEY, CDR2 SMNVEV (reference sequence). Trimming pared 2 bases from V and 0 bases from J, leaving 7 bases between. The CDR3 nucleotides read TGTGCCAGCAGTTTAACCTACTCAACTAATGAAAAACTGTTTTTT. Protein: CASSLTYSTNEKLFF.

The J gene is TRBJ2-1, the V gene TRBV20-1, with 7 bases matching TRBD2. V was pared by 2 bases and J by 9 bases, with 1 base of the junction left unmatched. The CDR3 is 11 amino acids. The germline V gene encodes CDR1 DFQATT and CDR2 SNEGSKA (reference sequence). The CDR3 nucleotides read TGCAGTGCTAGAACGGGAGGTGAGCAGTTCTTC. Amino acids: CSARTGGEQFF.

This chain joins TRBV6-5 and TRBJ1-4, with D unresolved. The V end was cut by 0 bases, the J end by 8 bases, with 16 bases between. Germline CDR1 MNHEY, CDR2 SVGAGI. This CDR3 has 16 amino acids. The CDR3 coding sequence is TGTGCCAGCAGTTACTCCCGCGCCACGGCAGGAGAAAAACTGTTTTTT. Protein: CASSYSRATAGEKLFF.